Following are 23 T cell receptor beta chains from one sample sequenced in a study of OX40 agonist ivuxolimab in advanced cancers. Library preparation was by the immunoSEQ multiplex PCR assay. Drawn from immuneACCESS, this table holds only the in-frame rearrangements with V and J called that TCRdb kept. Clones are partly lost; checked studies trace under half to an unresolved V gene and leave the rest unexplained. This sample comprises roughly 76,000 clones, roughly 86% of them detected only once. Jointly, the top ten make up 2% to 3% of the sample. The sequencing here drew on CD4+ or CD8+ T cells sorted from blood, taken in a trial of the OX40 agonist ivuxolimab. These receptors originate from an adult with an advanced solid tumor such as melanoma, head and neck, liver or kidney cancer.

CDR3 sequence reads: CASSGLAGGPEQYF. CDR3 bases: TGTGCCAGCAGTGGACTAGCGGGGGGGCCCGAGCAGTACTTC. The chain has TRBV27 and TRBJ2-7; 15 positions match TRBD2. J lost 6 bases, V lost 5 bases, and 2 bases had no gene match. The CDR3 contains 14 residues. Germline V CDR1 and CDR2: MNHEY, SMNVEV (reference sequence).

The chain is built from TRBV19 and TRBJ1-4; perhaps TRBD1 as D (6 bases). Germline V CDR1 and CDR2: LNHDA, SQIVND (reference sequence). The CDR3 sequence is 15 residues long. V gave up 7 bases and J gave up 0 bases, with 12 bases separating them. The CDR3 reads CASIPQGATNEKLFF. The DNA for the CDR3 is TGTGCCAGTATTCCACAGGGAGCAACTAATGAAAAACTGTTTTTT. The variable domain in full, completed from reference TRBV19 and TRBJ1-4, reads DGGITQSPKYLFRKEGQNVTLSCEQNLNHDAMYWYRQDPGQGLRLIYYSQIVNDFQKGDIAEGYSVSREKKESFPLTVTSAQKNPTAFYLCASIPQGATNEKLFFGSGTQLSVL.

The V call is TRBV14, the J call TRBJ2-3, with D tentatively TRBD1 or TRBD2 (5 bases each). Germline V gene data show CDR1 as SGHDN and CDR2 as FVKESK. Trimming pared 3 bases from V and 11 bases from J, leaving 12 bases between. The CDR3 sequence is 12 residues long. DNA of the CDR3: TGTGCCAGCAGCCAGGGGCAGGCGGGGCAGTATTTT. It is translated as CASSQGQAGQYF.

The sample holds one count of this clone. The V and J genes are TRBV28 and TRBJ2-3; D may be TRBD1 or TRBD2 (5 bases each). Germline CDR1 reads MDHEN; CDR2 reads SYDVKM. Trimming removed 1 base at V and 4 bases at J, with 12 bases between. The CDR3 length is 15 residues. CDR3: CASSLSGLNSDTQYF. The CDR3 DNA reads as TGTGCCAGCAGTTTATCGGGGCTAAACTCAGATACGCAGTATTTT. The full variable domain, with the rest looked up from reference TRBV28 and TRBJ2-3, is DVKVTQSSRYLVKRTGEKVFLECVQDMDHENMFWYRQDPGLGLRLIYFSYDVKMKEKGDIPEGYSVSREKKERFSLILESASTNQTSMYLCASSLSGLNSDTQYFGPGTRLTVL.

The rearrangement uses TRBV5-1 and TRBJ1-2; 8 nucleotides match TRBD1. Germline CDR1 is SGHRS and CDR2 is YFSETQ. Germline trimming cut 3 bases from V and 7 bases from J; bases unmatched to any gene: 14. The CDR3 consists of 16 residues. CDR3: CASSSTTGARGGGYTF. In DNA form, the CDR3 reads TGCGCCAGCAGCTCCACGACAGGGGCTCGAGGGGGTGGCTACACCTTC.

The chain joins TRBV28 to TRBJ1-1; D is ambiguous. The ends were cut back, 6 bases at V and 4 bases at J, with 18 bases in the middle. Germline lookup yields CDR1 MDHEN and CDR2 SYDVKM. This CDR3 has 15 amino acids. The chain's CDR3 is CASRVFGGVGTEAFF. As DNA, the CDR3 is TGTGCCAGCAGGGTTTTCGGTGGGGTGGGCACTGAAGCTTTCTTT.

The gene calls are TRBV9 and TRBJ2-2; D ambiguous. With 6 bases removed from V and 0 bases from J, the gap between germline ends came to 9 bases. The CDR3 loop spans 14 amino acids. CDR1 and CDR2 from the germline V gene are SGDLS and YYNGEE. The CDR3: CASKQSANTGELFF. CDR3 DNA: TGTGCCAGCAAACAGAGCGCGAACACCGGGGAGCTGTTTTTT. The variable domain in full, completed from reference TRBV9 and TRBJ2-2, reads DSGVTQTPKHLITATGQRVTLRCSPRSGDLSVYWYQQSLDQGLQFLIQYYNGEERAKGNILERFSAQQFPDLHSELNLSSLELGDSALYFCASKQSANTGELFFGEGSRLTVL.

The V and J genes are TRBV2 and TRBJ2-7; TRBD1 aligns across 10 bases. V shed 4 bases and J 0 bases; nucleotides not matched to a gene: 0. The germline gives CDR1 SNHLY, CDR2 FYNNEI. The CDR3 is 14 residues long. This CDR3 reads CASSGDRGSYEQYF. CDR3 nucleotide sequence: TGTGCCAGCAGTGGGGACAGGGGCTCCTACGAGCAGTACTTC.

This chain links TRBV18 with TRBJ1-4, with a weak D call TRBD1 (5 bases). Germline assignment: CDR1 KGHSH and CDR2 LQKENI. The CDR3 is 14 residues long. V gave up 3 bases and J gave up 8 bases, with 13 bases separating them. The CDR3 reads CASSPSREGEKLFF. The CDR3 DNA reads TGTGCCAGCTCACCCTCCAGGGAAGGGGAAAAACTGTTTTTT.

The chain couples TRBV19 to TRBJ2-3, with 8 bases identical to TRBD1. V was pared by 4 bases and J by 3 bases, with 3 bases of the junction left unmatched. Germline CDR1 is LNHDA and CDR2 is SQIVND (reference sequence). The CDR3 sequence is 14 residues long. CDR3 sequence reads: CASSSRGRTDTQYF. The DNA for the CDR3 is TGTGCCAGTAGTAGCAGGGGGCGGACAGATACGCAGTATTTT.

The rearrangement uses TRBV11-2 and TRBJ1-1, with TRBD1 identical over 8 bases. V shed 4 bases, J shed 10 bases, and the junction held 11 bases outside the gene matches. The CDR3 extends over 14 amino acids. From germline, CDR1 is SGHAT and CDR2 FQNNGV. In nucleotides, the CDR3 is TGTGCCAGCAGCTCGACCGGACAGGGCGGAATAGCTTTCTTT. Translated, it gives CASSSTGQGGIAFF. The entire variable domain, with the rest obtained from reference TRBV11-2 and TRBJ1-1, is as follows: EAGVAQSPRYKIIEKRQSVAFWCNPISGHATLYWYQQILGQGPKLLIQFQNNGVVDDSQLPKDRFSAERLKGVDSTLKIQPAKLEDSAVYLCASSSTGQGGIAFFGQGTRLTVV.

This clone was found once. V usage is TRBV12-5 and J usage is TRBJ2-1; D possibly corresponds to TRBD2 (5 bases). This CDR3 region has 16 residues. V lost 0 bases and J lost 3, with 12 bases in between. Germline V gene sequence: CDR1 LGHNT, CDR2 FRNRAP. The CDR3 bases are TGTGCTAGTGGTTTGGTACTAGGGCTTGGCTACAATGAGCAGTTCTTC. It is translated as CASGLVLGLGYNEQFF.

This sequence joins TRBV5-4 and TRBJ2-5; D is unresolved. CDR1 and CDR2 from the germline V gene are SGHNT and YYREEE (reference sequence). This CDR3 contains 14 residues. V was trimmed by 0 bases and J by 1 base, leaving 7 bases between them. The CDR3 coding sequence is TGTGCCAGCAGCTTGGGGGCCCGCCAAGAGACCCAGTACTTC. It codes for CASSLGARQETQYF.

For this clone: The same CDR3 also results from other DNA sequences found in this sample. The rearrangement links TRBV25-1 to TRBJ2-2; D perhaps matches TRBD1 (6 bases). Germline V gene lookup returns CDR1 MGHDK and CDR2 SYGVNS. The CDR3 extends over 17 amino acids. V lost 2 bases and J 1 base, leaving 14 bases between the germline ends. This chain's CDR3 is CASSESRDTLNTGELFF. CDR3 in DNA: TGTGCCAGCAGTGAAAGCCGGGACACCCTGAACACCGGGGAGCTGTTTTTT.

Only one count was recorded for this clone. The chain couples TRBV11-2 to TRBJ2-2, with TRBD1 matching over 8 bases. The CDR3 has 16 amino acids. CDR1 is SGHAT and CDR2 is FQNNGV in the germline V gene. With V trimmed by 0 bases and J by 5 bases, 5 bases remained unmatched. CDR3 residues: CASSLEAGGRTGELFF. The CDR3 bases are TGTGCCAGCAGCTTAGAGGCAGGGGGCCGGACCGGGGAGCTGTTTTTT.

This chain uses TRBV2 with TRBJ2-5; 7 bases agree with TRBD1. Gene TRBJ2-7 matches the end of the DNA better, so the J call may be wrong. Germline V gives CDR1 SNHLY, CDR2 FYNNEI. The CDR3 runs 13 residues. CDR3 in DNA: TGTGCCAGCAGCTTGACAGGGTGGTACGAGCAGTACTTC. Protein sequence: CASSLTGWYEQYF.

In this sample, this clone turned up a few times. The chain recombines TRBV7-2 with TRBJ2-7; tentative D call: TRBD1 (6 bases). The CDR3 covers 14 residues. Germline V gene sequence: CDR1 SGHTA, CDR2 FQGNSA. Trimming cost V 5 bases and J 2 bases, with 13 bases left between them. CDR3 sequence (DNA): TGTGCCAGCAGCCCAGACAGGCCCCCCTACGAGCAGTACTTC. Translating gives CASSPDRPPYEQYF.

This chain links TRBV7-2 with TRBJ1-6; D may be TRBD1 (6 bases). The CDR3 sequence is 14 residues long. Deletions cut 3 bases from V and 7 bases from J, with 10 bases between. Per the germline V gene, CDR1 is SGHTA and CDR2 is FQGNSA. The CDR3, as DNA: TGTGCCAGCAGCTTCGGACAGTGGAATTCACCCCTCCACTTT. It yields the protein CASSFGQWNSPLHF.

On this clone itself: The identical CDR3 is also encoded by other nucleotide sequences in the sample. The V gene is TRBV18, the J gene TRBJ2-2, with TRBD1 as a possible D gene (5 bases). Trimming stripped 1 base from V and 2 bases from J, with 8 bases between. The CDR3 covers 15 residues. Germline CDR1 reads KGHSH; CDR2 reads LQKENI. DNA of the CDR3: TGTGCCAGCTCACCACGTCAGGGAAACACCGGGGAGCTGTTTTTT. The encoded protein is CASSPRQGNTGELFF.

This clone was seen more than once but under ten times. This chain uses TRBV19 with TRBJ2-4, with TRBD1 matching over 9 bases. J lost 0 bases, V lost 5 bases, and 17 bases had no gene match. The CDR3 runs 20 residues. Germline V lookup: CDR1 LNHDA, CDR2 SQIVND (reference sequence). CDR3 DNA: TGTGCCAGTAGTCCTGAGGGGACAGGGCTTTTAGACATAGCCAAAAACATTCAGTACTTC. It specifies CASSPEGTGLLDIAKNIQYF.

The chain combines TRBV30 with TRBJ1-5; 8 bases map to TRBD1. This CDR3 has 13 residues. V lost 3 bases, J lost 7 bases, and 5 bases stayed unmatched. Germline V gives CDR1 GTSNPN, CDR2 SVGIG (reference sequence). The CDR3 reads CAWRDRADQPQHF. CDR3 nucleotides: TGTGCCTGGAGGGACAGGGCCGACCAGCCCCAGCATTTT.

V usage is TRBV11-2 and J usage is TRBJ1-6, with unresolved D. CDR3 size: 17 residues. Germline V gene data show CDR1 as SGHAT and CDR2 as FQNNGV. Trimming stripped 3 bases from V and 0 bases from J, with 12 bases between. In nucleotides, the CDR3 is TGTGCCAGCAGCTTCAGGCCGCCTGGCTCCTATAATTCACCCCTCCACTTT. Protein sequence: CASSFRPPGSYNSPLHF.

This clone was found a few times. This sample also contains other DNA sequences that code for the same CDR3. This rearrangement joins TRBV30 to TRBJ1-1; the D is unclear. Germline V gene data show CDR1 as GTSNPN and CDR2 as SVGIG (reference sequence). Trimming removed 0 bases from V and 0 bases from J, with 5 bases in between. The CDR3 extends over 13 amino acids. In nucleotides, the CDR3 is TGTGCCTGGAGTGTACTCATGAACACTGAAGCTTTCTTT. It is translated as CAWSVLMNTEAFF.